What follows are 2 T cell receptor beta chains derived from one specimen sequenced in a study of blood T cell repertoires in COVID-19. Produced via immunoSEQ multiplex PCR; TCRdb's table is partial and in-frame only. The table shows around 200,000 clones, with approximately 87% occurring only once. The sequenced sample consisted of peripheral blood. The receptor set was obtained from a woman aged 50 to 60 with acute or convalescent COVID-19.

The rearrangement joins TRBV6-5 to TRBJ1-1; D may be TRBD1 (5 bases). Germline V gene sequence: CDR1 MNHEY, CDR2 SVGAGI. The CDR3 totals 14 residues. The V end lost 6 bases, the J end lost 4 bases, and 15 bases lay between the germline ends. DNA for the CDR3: TGTGCCAGCAGGCATCAGGGTTCGGGCACTGAAGCTTTCTTT. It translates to CASRHQGSGTEAFF.

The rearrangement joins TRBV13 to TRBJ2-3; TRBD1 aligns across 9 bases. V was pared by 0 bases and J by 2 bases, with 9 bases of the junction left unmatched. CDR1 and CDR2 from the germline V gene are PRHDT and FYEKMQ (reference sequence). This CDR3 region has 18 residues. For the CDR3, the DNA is TGTGCCAGCAGCTTAGGCCCATTGGACAGGGGCTACACAGATACGCAGTATTTT. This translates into CASSLGPLDRGYTDTQYF.